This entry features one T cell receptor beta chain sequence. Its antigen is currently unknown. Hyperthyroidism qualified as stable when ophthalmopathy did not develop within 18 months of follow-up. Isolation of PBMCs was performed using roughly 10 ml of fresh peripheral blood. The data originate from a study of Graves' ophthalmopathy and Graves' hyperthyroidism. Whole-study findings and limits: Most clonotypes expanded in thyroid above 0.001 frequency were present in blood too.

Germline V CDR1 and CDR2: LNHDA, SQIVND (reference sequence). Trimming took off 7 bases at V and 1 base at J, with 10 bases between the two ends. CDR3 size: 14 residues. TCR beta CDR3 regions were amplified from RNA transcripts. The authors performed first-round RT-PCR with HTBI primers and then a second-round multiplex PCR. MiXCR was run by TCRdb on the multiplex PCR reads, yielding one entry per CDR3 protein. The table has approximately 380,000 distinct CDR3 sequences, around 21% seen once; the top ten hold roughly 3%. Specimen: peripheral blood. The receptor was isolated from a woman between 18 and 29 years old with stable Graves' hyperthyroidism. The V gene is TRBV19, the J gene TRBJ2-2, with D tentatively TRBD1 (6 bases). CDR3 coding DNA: TGTGCCAGTACGCCGGGACAGAACACCGGGGAGCTGTTTTTT. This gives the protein CASTPGQNTGELFF. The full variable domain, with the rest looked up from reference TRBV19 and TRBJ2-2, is DGGITQSPKYLFRKEGQNVTLSCEQNLNHDAMYWYRQDPGQGLRLIYYSQIVNDFQKGDIAEGYSVSREKKESFPLTVTSAQKNPTAFYLCASTPGQNTGELFFGEGSRLTVL.